The clone carrying this TCR beta chain has a handful of counts. This CDR3 has 13 amino acids. V was shortened by 0 bases and J by 8 bases, with 10 bases between the two germline ends. Germline-derived CDR1 and CDR2 are DFQATT and SNEGSKA (reference sequence). These data come from a study of T-cell reconstitution after alpha-beta-depleted transplantation in children. Preparation of the TCRbeta library involved a method that used unique molecular identifiers. TCRdb recomputed calls from the PCR reads with MiXCR, one row per CDR3 protein. This sample has some 200,000 distinct CDR3 sequences, with about 14% found just once.

This receptor was taken from a human donor who donated a stem cell graft to a child with acute lymphoblastic leukemia. The chain links TRBV20-1 to TRBJ1-4, with unresolved D. This material consisted of PBMCs from the stem cell graft donor, taken from the stem cell graft. CDR3: CSARETTQEKLFF. The CDR3 DNA reads TGCAGTGCTAGAGAAACAACCCAGGAAAAACTGTTTTTT.